Relative to its sample, the clone carrying this TCR beta chain is medium-sized. Time point described: after trial treatment. The sample's treatment: LDRT plus nivolumab, ipilimumab, low-dose cyclophosphamide and aspirin (RACIN trial). Alpha- and beta-chain coverage of first-strand cDNA came from TRAV- and TRBV-specific primers. TCR amplification ran 20 PCR cycles using constant-region and V-primer adapter primers. Using its own MiXCR run on the reads, TCRdb lists one record per CDR3 protein. This table holds more than 90,000 distinct CDR3 sequences, more than 20% found once. The record originates from a study of low-dose radiotherapy and immunotherapy resistance in tumors. Study background: Radiation delivery to Cohort 1 consisted of 0.5 Gy per fraction every 2 weeks, summing to 6.5 Gy. The patients were given nivolumab 240 mg every two weeks and ipilimumab 1 mg/kg every six weeks, through an intravenous route. Cyclophosphamide was given intravenously at 200 mg/m2 every two weeks, and each dose came one day before radiation and immunotherapy.

The sequence was obtained from a male donor with prostate cancer. The material was PBMCs, obtained after low-dose radiotherapy plus immunotherapy.

CDR3 residues: CASSLGPGQPQHF. The DNA of the CDR3 is TGTGCCAGCAGCTTGGGCCCTGGCCAGCCCCAGCATTTT. The J gene is TRBJ1-5, the V gene TRBV7-9; unclear D gene. Trimming pared 3 bases from V and 7 bases from J, leaving 10 bases between. Germline CDR1 is SEHNR and CDR2 is FQNEAQ (reference sequence). The CDR3 spans 13 residues.